The 14 T cell receptor beta chains listed next were all sequenced from one sample in a study of T cells and copy number aberrations in small-cell lung cancer. Assay used: immunoSEQ multiplex PCR; TCRdb lists only in-frame clones, some missing. The sample has 2,600 or so clones; around 82% are singletons. The material sequenced was normal tissue next to the tumor. The receptors originated from a woman in her forties or fifties with small cell lung cancer.

Here the CDR3 DNA reads TGTGCCAGCAGTTACGGGACCCGGGGGTACGAGCAGTACTTC. Its translation is CASSYGTRGYEQYF. This rearrangement joins TRBV6-5 to TRBJ2-7, with D perhaps matching TRBD2 (6 bases). Germline V lookup: CDR1 MNHEY, CDR2 SVGAGI. Between the trimmed V and J ends, which lost 2 bases and 4 bases, there was a span of 12 bases. The CDR3 sequence is 14 residues long.

V usage is TRBV9 and J usage is TRBJ2-7; no definite D call. This CDR3 has 15 residues. V was trimmed by 0 bases and J by 0 bases, leaving 10 bases between them. CDR1 is SGDLS and CDR2 is YYNGEE in the germline V gene. The CDR3 spells CASSVGIGPSYEQYF. CDR3 nucleotide sequence: TGTGCCAGCAGCGTAGGAATCGGCCCCTCCTACGAGCAGTACTTC.

CDR3 sequence: CASSPPGQGYIDGYTF. The CDR3 DNA sequence: TGTGCCAGCTCACCGCCGGGACAGGGGTATATCGATGGCTACACCTTC. V and J are TRBV18 and TRBJ1-2; 10 bases align to TRBD1. The CDR3 covers 16 residues. Germline CDR1 reads KGHSH; CDR2 reads LQKENI. V lost 3 bases, J lost 6 bases, and 10 bases stayed unmatched.

The chain joins TRBV15 to TRBJ1-6; D perhaps matches TRBD1 (5 bases). V shed 3 bases and J shed 5 bases, with 14 bases lying between them. Germline V lookup: CDR1 LNHNV, CDR2 YYDKDF (reference sequence). The CDR3 totals 16 residues. The CDR3 bases are TGTGCCACCAGCAGGTATGGGACCACCGATAATTCACCCCTCCACTTT. This sequence encodes CATSRYGTTDNSPLHF.

The genes are TRBV6-1 and TRBJ2-3; possible D gene TRBD2, 6 bases. This CDR3 spans 16 amino acids. V dropped 2 bases and J dropped 1 base, with 13 bases sitting between them. Per the germline V gene, CDR1 is MNHNS and CDR2 is SASEGT. The DNA for the CDR3 is TGTGCCAGCAGTGAATCATGGGGCGGGGGCACAGATACGCAGTATTTT. It is translated as CASSESWGGGTDTQYF.

The rearrangement links TRBV28 to TRBJ2-7; no definite D call. Between the trimmed V and J ends, which lost 3 bases and 4 bases, there was a span of 4 bases. In germline, CDR1 is MDHEN, CDR2 SYDVKM. This CDR3 spans 11 amino acids. CDR3 sequence: CASSFGYEQYF. In DNA, the CDR3 is TGTGCCAGCAGTTTCGGTTACGAGCAGTACTTC. Full variable domain (remainder filled in from reference TRBV28 and TRBJ2-7): DVKVTQSSRYLVKRTGEKVFLECVQDMDHENMFWYRQDPGLGLRLIYFSYDVKMKEKGDIPEGYSVSREKKERFSLILESASTNQTSMYLCASSFGYEQYFGPGTRLTVT.

This clone was seen only a few times. The chain links TRBV30 to TRBJ2-7, with D perhaps matching TRBD1 or TRBD2 (5 bases each). This CDR3 spans 11 amino acids. CDR1 GTSNPN and CDR2 SVGIG come from the germline V gene (reference sequence). V lost 7 bases to trimming and J lost 3 bases, with 10 bases between them. This CDR3 is CALGRYYEQYF. For the CDR3, the DNA is TGTGCCTTGGGACGGTACTACGAGCAGTACTTC.

With respect to this clone: Just one base apart from a much larger clone, this may be a read error. The chain combines TRBV14 with TRBJ1-1; 8 nucleotides line up with TRBD1. Per the germline V gene, CDR1 is SGHDN and CDR2 is FVKESK. V gave up 2 bases and J gave up 9 bases; unmatched junction bases: 17. This CDR3 region has 17 residues. The CDR3 reads CASSQPGQVKFRTKAFF. CDR3 DNA: TGTGCCAGCAGCCAACCGGGACAGGTGAAATTTCGAACTAAAGCTTTCTTT.

This clone was recorded a few times. This chain uses TRBV7-3 with TRBJ2-1, with a weak D call TRBD1 (6 bases). Deletions cut 5 bases from V and 14 bases from J, with 19 bases between. Germline CDR1 and CDR2: SGHTA and FQGTGA. The CDR3 contains 13 residues. CDR3 nucleotide sequence: TGTGCCAGCAGCCCAGGGAATGGACAGCCGGAGTTCTTC. It is translated as CASSPGNGQPEFF.

The chain combines TRBV5-1 with TRBJ2-1; 9 nucleotides align to TRBD1. Germline assignment: CDR1 SGHRS and CDR2 YFSETQ. V dropped 4 bases and J dropped 6; count of bases not matched to a gene: 8. This CDR3 region has 15 residues. CDR3 sequence (DNA): TGCGCCAGCAGCCCGGAGGGACAGGGTTTCAATGAGCAGTTCTTC. This translates into CASSPEGQGFNEQFF.

Only a few counts were recorded for this clone. The V gene is TRBV2, the J gene TRBJ1-2; TRBD1 might be the D (6 bases). The V gene lost 2 bases and the J gene lost 5 bases, with 12 bases spanning the gap. From germline, CDR1 is SNHLY and CDR2 FYNNEI. CDR3 length: 14 residues. The CDR3 loop reads CASSESGHGYGYTF. The DNA for the CDR3 is TGTGCCAGCAGTGAATCGGGACACGGGTATGGCTACACCTTC.

The chain combines TRBV7-9 with TRBJ1-2; TRBD1 aligns across 7 bases. The germline V gene encodes CDR1 SEHNR and CDR2 FQNEAQ (reference sequence). The CDR3 is 14 amino acids. The junction had 5 bases not matched to a gene; V was cut back by 3 bases and J by 4 bases. The CDR3 reads CASSLEQGSYGYTF. As DNA, the CDR3 is TGTGCCAGCAGCTTGGAACAGGGGTCCTATGGCTACACCTTC.

The CDR3 DNA follows: TGTGCCAGTAGTATTGGGAGGAACACCGGGGAGCTGTTTTTT. Amino acid sequence: CASSIGRNTGELFF. This rearrangement joins TRBV19 to TRBJ2-2; TRBD2 is a possible D gene (5 bases). The V end was cut by 3 bases, the J end by 1 base, with 6 bases between. Germline values: CDR1 LNHDA, CDR2 SQIVND (reference sequence). CDR3 length: 14 amino acids.

This clone was picked up a small number of times. This chain joins TRBV7-9 and TRBJ1-1; no definite D call. V lost 5 bases and J 4 bases, leaving 20 bases between the germline ends. Looked up from germline, CDR1 is SEHNR and CDR2 is FQNEAQ (reference sequence). The CDR3 has 16 amino acids. In DNA, the CDR3 is TGTGCCAGCAGCCAAGGACGGACGGCTGTGGGCACTGAAGCTTTCTTT. It translates to CASSQGRTAVGTEAFF.